The 23 T cell receptor beta chains in this list originate from one sample, sequenced in a study of neurological immune-mediated disorders. TCRdb reprocessed the 5' RACE reads via MiXCR and lists one record per CDR3 protein. The sample has tens of thousands of distinct CDR3 sequences; about 3.4% are singletons. Sample: PBMCs. These receptors originate from a man between 35 and 55 years old with multiple sclerosis.

The table lists this clonotype with many counts. This chain joins TRBV20-1 and TRBJ2-2, with 8 bases identical to TRBD2. J was trimmed by 5 bases and V by 3 bases; bases with no gene match: 5. This CDR3 contains 14 residues. Germline V gene lookup returns CDR1 DFQATT and CDR2 SNEGSKA (reference sequence). DNA for the CDR3: TGCAGTGCTAGCGCGCCTAGCGGGACCGGGGAGCTGTTTTTT. Translation: CSASAPSGTGELFF.

The sample holds many counts of this clonotype. The CDR3: CSARRTSGGEDSYNEQFF. The CDR3 DNA is TGCAGTGCGCGACGGACTAGCGGGGGGGAGGACTCCTACAATGAGCAGTTCTTC. This chain links TRBV20-1 with TRBJ2-1; 15 positions match TRBD2. This CDR3 is 18 amino acids long. CDR1 is DFQATT, CDR2 SNEGSKA, per germline (reference sequence). V shed 6 bases and J 0 bases; nucleotides not matched to a gene: 9.

This clonotype was observed many times. This chain links TRBV20-1 with TRBJ1-2, with D hard to call. This CDR3 is built from 13 residues. Germline CDR1 DFQATT, CDR2 SNEGSKA (reference sequence). Trimming left V 6 bases short and J 0 bases short, with 11 bases between. The CDR3 nucleotides are TGCAGTGCGGACGGAACTTCTAACTATGGCTACACCTTC. Amino acids: CSADGTSNYGYTF.

This clonotype occurred many times. The DNA for the CDR3 is TGCAGTGCTAGAAGCCCTAGTTCGGATGCAGATACGCAGTATTTT. Protein sequence: CSARSPSSDADTQYF. J is TRBJ2-3 and V is TRBV20-1; D remains unclear. The length of the CDR3 is 15 residues. V dropped 2 bases and J dropped 4 bases, with 16 bases sitting between them. Germline CDR1 and CDR2: DFQATT and SNEGSKA (reference sequence).

This clonotype occurred many times. This sequence joins TRBV2 and TRBJ2-1; TRBD2 aligns across 13 bases. CDR3 length: 15 residues. CDR1 is SNHLY and CDR2 is FYNNEI in the germline V gene. V lost 2 bases, J lost 9 bases, and 4 bases stayed unmatched. CDR3 nucleotides: TGTGCCAGCAGTGAAACTAGCGGGGGGGCCATTGAGCAGTTCTTC. It yields the protein CASSETSGGAIEQFF.

This clonotype was seen at least ten times. The chain has TRBV12-3 or TRBV12-4 and TRBJ2-6; D gene unclear. V lost 0 bases and J 0 bases, leaving 6 bases between the germline ends. The CDR3 length is 16 residues. CDR3 nucleotides: TGTGCCAGCAGTTTAGCGTACAGCTCTGGGGCCAACGTCCTGACTTTC. As protein: CASSLAYSSGANVLTF.

In this sample, this clonotype turned up many times. The chain has TRBV12-3 or TRBV12-4 and TRBJ1-4; weak D call: TRBD1 (6 bases). The CDR3 consists of 16 residues. Trimming took off 1 base at V and 9 bases at J, with 18 bases between the two ends. CDR3 coding DNA: TGTGCCAGCAGTTTAGGGAGGGCAGGGGCGGATCAAAAACTGTTTTTT. Translated, it gives CASSLGRAGADQKLFF.

In this sample, this clonotype turned up many times. The chain has TRBV7-6 and TRBJ1-1; the D gene is possibly TRBD1 (6 bases). Germline loops: CDR1 SGHVS, CDR2 FNYEAQ. The CDR3 is 13 residues long. With 6 bases removed from V and 5 bases from J, the gap between germline ends came to 13 bases. CDR3 coding DNA: TGTGCCAGCAGAGAACAGGGCGGGACTGAAGCTTTCTTT. Its translation is CASREQGGTEAFF.

J is TRBJ1-5 and V is TRBV6-5, with D possibly being TRBD1 (5 bases). Germline lookup yields CDR1 MNHEY and CDR2 SVGAGI. This CDR3 contains 15 residues. Trimming took 5 bases from V and 2 from J, leaving 13 bases between them. The CDR3 DNA reads TGTGCCAGCAGTCCCCAGGGTATTGGCAATCAGCCCCAGCATTTT. Amino acids: CASSPQGIGNQPQHF.

The table lists this clonotype with a few counts. V usage is TRBV21-1 and J usage is TRBJ2-7. TRBV21-1 is described as a pseudogene. CDR3 length equals 11 residues. CDR3 nucleotides: TGTGCCAGCAGCCCTCCCAACGAGCAGTACTTC. Amino acids: CASSPPNEQYF.

The sample holds many counts of this clonotype. CDR3 DNA: TGCGCCAGCAGCCTATTTGTAGGGCCCGCTCCTTCCTACGAGCAGTACTTC. This sequence encodes CASSLFVGPAPSYEQYF. The chain has TRBV5-1 and TRBJ2-7; D is unclear. Trimming removed 4 bases at V and 1 base at J, with 21 bases between. Per the germline V gene, CDR1 is SGHRS and CDR2 is YFSETQ. This CDR3 comprises 17 residues.

This clonotype was observed many times. V and J are TRBV2 and TRBJ2-1, with a tentative D call TRBD1 (5 bases). V was trimmed by 6 bases and J by 0 bases, leaving 24 bases between them. Germline V lookup: CDR1 SNHLY, CDR2 FYNNEI. The CDR3 sequence is 19 residues long. CDR3 in amino acids: CASSPNSLKGPLSYNEQFF. CDR3 nucleotide sequence: TGTGCCAGCAGCCCGAATAGTTTAAAGGGGCCCCTCTCCTACAATGAGCAGTTCTTC.

This clonotype showed up many times. The chain employs TRBV20-1 and TRBJ2-5; 9 positions match TRBD2. V was pared by 3 bases and J by 4 bases, with 6 bases of the junction left unmatched. Germline V gene lookup returns CDR1 DFQATT and CDR2 SNEGSKA (reference sequence). There are 14 residues in the CDR3. This CDR3 reads CSARGTSSVETQYF. CDR3 nucleotide sequence: TGCAGTGCTAGGGGGACTAGCTCGGTAGAGACCCAGTACTTC.

This clonotype was counted many times. J is TRBJ2-5 and V is TRBV27, with 11 bases identical to TRBD1. The CDR3 consists of 14 residues. The V segment lost 6 bases and the J segment 5 bases; nucleotides outside the gene matches: 5. CDR1 is MNHEY, CDR2 SMNVEV, per germline (reference sequence). The CDR3 nucleotides are TGTGCCAGCAGCCAGGACAGGGGGCTTGAGACCCAGTACTTC. As protein: CASSQDRGLETQYF.

This clonotype showed up many times. V gene TRBV12-3 or TRBV12-4 combines with J gene TRBJ2-3, with D perhaps matching TRBD1 (5 bases). The CDR3 has 14 residues. The V end lost 3 bases, the J end lost 3 bases, and 10 bases lay between the germline ends. The CDR3 region is CASSFLTGTDTQYF. The CDR3 DNA follows: TGTGCCAGCAGTTTCTTAACAGGTACAGATACGCAGTATTTT.

The rearrangement joins TRBV5-5 to TRBJ1-1; D is perhaps TRBD1 (6 bases). Germline CDR1 reads SGHKS; CDR2 reads YYEKEE (reference sequence). Between the trimmed V and J ends, which lost 4 bases and 0 bases, there was a span of 10 bases. The length of the CDR3 is 14 residues. The DNA for the CDR3 is TGTGCCAGCAGCCGGGGGCCGATGAACACTGAAGCTTTCTTT. Translation gives CASSRGPMNTEAFF. The complete variable domain, with remaining parts taken from reference TRBV5-5 and TRBJ1-1, reads DAGVTQSPTHLIKTRGQQVTLRCSPISGHKSVSWYQQVLGQGPQFIFQYYEKEERGRGNFPDRFSARQFPNYSSELNVNALLLGDSALYLCASSRGPMNTEAFFGQGTRLTVV.

This clonotype was counted many times. An end of the junction does not agree with germline; a read error may underlie this. V is TRBV29-1 and J is TRBJ1-2, with D uncertain. The CDR3 runs to 10 residues. From germline, CDR1 is SQVTM and CDR2 ANQGSEA. In DNA, the CDR3 is TGCAGCGTTGAAGTTTATGGGGAAGCCTTC. Its translation is CSVEVYGEAF.

This clonotype was found many times. The rearrangement joins TRBV6-5 to TRBJ2-1; D call uncertain. Germline-derived CDR1 and CDR2 are MNHEY and SVGAGI. V gave up 6 bases and J gave up 2 bases, with 8 bases separating them. This CDR3 is 13 amino acids long. DNA of the CDR3: TGTGCCAGCAGACTCCTAGCCTACAATGAGCAGTTCTTC. It is translated as CASRLLAYNEQFF.

This clonotype was counted ten times or more. The rearrangement uses TRBV24-1 and TRBJ1-1; D remains ambiguous. V lost 2 bases and J 2 bases, leaving 11 bases between the germline ends. Germline V gene sequence: CDR1 KGHDR, CDR2 SFDVKD. The length of the CDR3 is 15 residues. CDR3 coding DNA: TGTGCCACCAGTGATTCCACCGCCGGCAACACTGAAGCTTTCTTT. As protein: CATSDSTAGNTEAFF.

This clonotype has at least ten counts. This chain joins TRBV10-3 and TRBJ2-3; D is undetermined. The CDR3 extends over 12 amino acids. V was cut by 0 bases and J by 5 bases, with 3 bases left in between. Per the germline V gene, CDR1 is ENHRY and CDR2 is SYGVKD. The CDR3 DNA sequence: TGTGCCATCAGTGAGTCGCGAGATACGCAGTATTTT. As protein: CAISESRDTQYF.

This clonotype was detected many times. This chain connects TRBV9 to TRBJ2-3, with TRBD2 identical over 8 bases. The germline CDR1 and CDR2 sequences are SGDLS and YYNGEE. The CDR3 extends over 14 amino acids. Unmatched junction bases numbered 6, after V lost 4 bases and J lost 5 bases. This chain's CDR3 is CASSPGLAGDTQYF. CDR3 bases: TGTGCCAGCAGCCCTGGACTAGCAGGAGATACGCAGTATTTT.

There are many counts of this clonotype. This chain links TRBV20-1 with TRBJ1-3; TRBD1 is a possible D gene (5 bases). Between the trimmed V and J ends, which lost 3 bases and 2 bases, there was a span of 11 bases. The germline V gene has CDR1 DFQATT and CDR2 SNEGSKA (reference sequence). This CDR3 comprises 14 residues. The CDR3 sequence is CSARRDATGNTIYF. The CDR3 nucleotides are TGCAGTGCTAGGCGGGACGCCACTGGAAACACCATATATTTT.

This clonotype was found many times. The V gene is TRBV5-1, the J gene TRBJ1-5, with D hard to call. The V gene's germline CDR1 is SGHRS and CDR2 YFSETQ. The CDR3 sequence is 15 residues long. The V end was cut by 4 bases, the J end by 0 bases, with 11 bases between. The CDR3 spells CASSPDGYSNQPQHF. The CDR3 bases are TGCGCCAGCAGCCCCGACGGGTATAGCAATCAGCCCCAGCATTTT.